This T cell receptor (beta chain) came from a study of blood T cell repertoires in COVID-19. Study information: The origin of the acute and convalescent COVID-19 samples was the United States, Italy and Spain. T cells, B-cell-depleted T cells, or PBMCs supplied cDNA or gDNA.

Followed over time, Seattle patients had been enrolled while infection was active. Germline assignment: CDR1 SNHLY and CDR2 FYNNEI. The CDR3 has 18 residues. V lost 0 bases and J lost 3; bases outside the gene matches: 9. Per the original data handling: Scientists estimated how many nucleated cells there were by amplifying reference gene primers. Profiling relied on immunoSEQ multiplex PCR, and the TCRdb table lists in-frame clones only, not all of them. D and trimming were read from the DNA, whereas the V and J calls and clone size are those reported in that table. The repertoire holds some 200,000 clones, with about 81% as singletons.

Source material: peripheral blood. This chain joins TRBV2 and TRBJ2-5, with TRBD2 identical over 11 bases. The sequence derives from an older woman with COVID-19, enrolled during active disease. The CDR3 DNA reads TGTGCCAGCAGTGAAGCGCTTCTAGCGGGAGGTACAAAAGAGACCCAGTACTTC. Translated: CASSEALLAGGTKETQYF.